This T cell receptor beta chain emerged from a study of T cells in Graves' hyperthyroidism and ophthalmopathy. Study findings and constraints: Ophthalmopathy and stable hyperthyroidism were told apart by a 13 V-J model. Among clonotypes expanded in thyroid above 0.001, most were also found in blood. Prediction of ophthalmopathy progression came a median about 6 months pre-onset.

Amplification yielded TCR beta CDR3 regions, with RNA transcripts as the source. First-round RT-PCR with HTBI primers amplified the TCR CDR3 region. TCRdb independently ran MiXCR on the multiplex PCR reads; one entry per CDR3 protein. The table shows almost 600,000 distinct CDR3 sequences, with approximately 44% occurring only once. This clonotype was detected many times. Its specificity is not known. The source of this sequence is a woman aged 18-29 years with Graves' hyperthyroidism. Material: peripheral blood or thyroid tissue (not recorded which).

CDR3 amino acids: CASSPRGSNEKLFF. Written as DNA, the CDR3 is TGTGCCAGCAGTCCAAGGGGTTCAAATGAAAAACTGTTTTTT. This rearrangement joins TRBV12-3 or TRBV12-4 to TRBJ1-4; D may be TRBD1 (5 bases). The CDR3 sequence is 14 residues long. The germline V and J ends were trimmed by 5 bases and 5 bases, with 12 bases remaining between them.